One sample yielded the 31 T cell receptor beta chains listed below, sequenced in a study of siplizumab effects on memory and regulatory T cells. The repertoire was sequenced with immunoSEQ multiplex PCR; TCRdb's copy has only in-frame clones and lacks some. Among about 100,000 clones listed, 92% were seen once. Source material: Tregs sorted from blood. The receptors originated from a human donor in good health.

The table lists this clone with a count of one. The chain combines TRBV19 with TRBJ2-1; TRBD2 matches 8 bases. Trimming at V came to 5 bases and at J to 10 bases, leaving 16 bases not matched to a gene. CDR1 LNHDA and CDR2 SQIVND come from the germline V gene (reference sequence). The CDR3 has 16 residues. This CDR3 is CASSPHFSGDGNEQFF. CDR3 nucleotide sequence: TGTGCCAGTAGTCCCCATTTTAGCGGGGATGGTAACGAGCAGTTCTTC.

This sequence joins TRBV21-1 and TRBJ2-1; TRBD2, the table's D call, lacks a check against the DNA. TRBV21-1 is labeled a pseudogene. The CDR3 extends over 18 amino acids. The CDR3: CASSKWASGRARCNEQFF. CDR3 nucleotide sequence: TGTGCCAGCAGCAAATGGGCTAGCGGGAGGGCCAGGTGCAATGAGCAGTTCTTC.

The chain has TRBV18 and TRBJ2-5; 8 positions agree with TRBD2. The CDR3 sequence is 16 residues long. The germline CDR1 and CDR2 sequences are KGHSH and LQKENI. Unmatched junction bases numbered 12, after V lost 4 bases and J lost 5 bases. In nucleotides, the CDR3 is TGTGCCAGCTCACTAATGATGCAGCGGGAGCGGGAGACCCAGTACTTC. This encodes CASSLMMQRERETQYF.

CDR3 in amino acids: CASSLRQGGSYEQYF. As DNA, the CDR3 is TGTGCCAGCAGCTTGAGACAGGGAGGCTCCTACGAGCAGTACTTC. The chain links TRBV7-3 to TRBJ2-7, with a weak D call TRBD1 (7 bases). Germline CDR1 and CDR2: SGHTA and FQGTGA. The CDR3 is 15 residues long. V was pared by 3 bases and J by 0 bases, with 12 bases between.

Only one count was recorded for this clone. J is TRBJ1-1 and V is TRBV15, with a possible D match to TRBD1 (5 bases). CDR3 length: 19 amino acids. Germline V CDR1 and CDR2: LNHNV, YYDKDF (reference sequence). V lost 0 bases and J lost 3, with 23 bases in between. The CDR3 loop is CATSRDFLGPLRPDTEAFF. The CDR3 region has the DNA TGTGCCACCAGCAGAGATTTCCTGGGACCCTTGCGCCCAGACACTGAAGCTTTCTTT.

The chain uses TRBV5-1 and TRBJ1-2, with no clear D. The CDR3 is 14 amino acids. The germline V and J ends were trimmed by 0 bases and 8 bases, with 14 bases remaining between them. The V gene's germline CDR1 is SGHRS and CDR2 YFSETQ. The DNA for the CDR3 is TGCGCCAGCAGCTTGGTGTATGAGAGAGGAGGCTACACCTTC. It is translated as CASSLVYERGGYTF.

The chain uses TRBV9 and TRBJ2-1; D might be TRBD1 or TRBD2, each matching 5 bases. CDR1 and CDR2 from the germline V gene are SGDLS and YYNGEE. Deletions cut 4 bases from V and 0 bases from J, with 23 bases between. The CDR3 consists of 19 residues. As DNA, the CDR3 is TGTGCCAGCAGCCCCCAACGTAGATGGGGGATGAGCTCCTACAATGAGCAGTTCTTC. Translation gives CASSPQRRWGMSSYNEQFF. The complete variable domain, with remaining parts taken from reference TRBV9 and TRBJ2-1, reads DSGVTQTPKHLITATGQRVTLRCSPRSGDLSVYWYQQSLDQGLQFLIQYYNGEERAKGNILERFSAQQFPDLHSELNLSSLELGDSALYFCASSPQRRWGMSSYNEQFFGPGTRLTVL.

This clone came up once. The V call is TRBV19, the J call TRBJ2-2, with 7 nucleotides matching TRBD2. CDR1 is LNHDA, CDR2 SQIVND, per germline (reference sequence). This CDR3 is built from 12 residues. The J segment lost 7 bases and the V segment lost 9 bases, leaving 5 bases of the junction unmatched. Written as DNA, the CDR3 is TGTGCCAGCGGGGGGTGGAACGGGGAGCTGTTTTTT. Protein: CASGGWNGELFF.

J is TRBJ1-1 and V is TRBV18; tentative D call: TRBD1 (6 bases). Trimming removed 0 bases at V and 2 bases at J, with 13 bases between. The V gene's germline CDR1 is KGHSH and CDR2 LQKENI. CDR3 length: 16 amino acids. CDR3 sequence reads: CASSPPNRGGNTEAFF. In nucleotides, the CDR3 is TGTGCCAGCTCACCACCTAACCGCGGGGGCAACACTGAAGCTTTCTTT.

This clone appeared a few times. The chain carries TRBV5-4 and TRBJ2-2; 8 bases are shared with TRBD1. This CDR3 comprises 17 residues. The germline gives CDR1 SGHNT, CDR2 YYREEE (reference sequence). Trimming cost V 4 bases and J 4 bases; bases outside gene matches: 12. DNA for the CDR3: TGTGCCAGCAGCCCCGTCCGGCAGGGGGCGAGCACCGGGGAGCTGTTTTTT. Its translation: CASSPVRQGASTGELFF.

This clone was observed a few times. This chain links TRBV14 with TRBJ1-1, with 10 bases identical to TRBD1. With 7 bases clipped from V and 3 bases from J, the junction kept 5 bases outside the gene matches. Germline-derived CDR1 and CDR2 are SGHDN and FVKESK. CDR3 size: 14 residues. CDR3 coding DNA: TGTGCCAGCACCAGGGACAGGGGAGACACTGAAGCTTTCTTT. Translation: CASTRDRGDTEAFF.

This clone showed up just once. The V and J genes are TRBV14 and TRBJ2-7; unclear D gene. The V and J ends lost 2 bases and 5 bases respectively, with 4 bases between them. Germline V gene lookup returns CDR1 SGHDN and CDR2 FVKESK. The CDR3 is 11 amino acids. The CDR3 loop is CASSQIHEQYF. The CDR3 nucleotides read TGTGCCAGCAGCCAAATTCACGAGCAGTACTTC.

The chain joins TRBV12-5 to TRBJ2-1; 9 positions match TRBD1. CDR3 size: 14 residues. Per the germline V gene, CDR1 is LGHNT and CDR2 is FRNRAP. J was trimmed by 8 bases and V by 1 base; bases with no gene match: 3. CDR3 bases: TGTGCTAGTGGTTTGGGGACAGGGGCGTATGAGCAGTTCTTC. The encoded protein is CASGLGTGAYEQFF.

The chain recombines TRBV28 with TRBJ2-7; 8 nucleotides align to TRBD2. Germline CDR1 reads MDHEN; CDR2 reads SYDVKM. The CDR3 sequence is 16 residues long. Trimming cost V 2 bases and J 4 bases; bases outside gene matches: 10. For the CDR3, the DNA is TGTGCCAGCAGTTTAGGGCAAGCGGGAGTAAGTTACGAGCAGTACTTC. Residues: CASSLGQAGVSYEQYF.

V is TRBV11-3 and J is TRBJ2-1; D gene unclear. The CDR3 has 16 residues. In germline, CDR1 is SGHNT, CDR2 YENEEA. The ends were cut back, 6 bases at V and 3 bases at J, with 18 bases in the middle. Written as DNA, the CDR3 is TGTGCCAGCAGATCACCCCTATTTGGAAGCTACAATGAGCAGTTCTTC. Protein sequence: CASRSPLFGSYNEQFF.

Comment on this clone: Other nucleotide sequences in the sample specify the same CDR3. This chain joins TRBV11-2 and TRBJ1-5; D possibly corresponds to TRBD1 (5 bases). Looked up from germline, CDR1 is SGHAT and CDR2 is FQNNGV. The CDR3 is 14 amino acids. Trimming cost V 5 bases and J 4 bases, with 12 bases left between them. As DNA, the CDR3 is TGTGCCAGCAGCCAGGGAGGAGGGAATCAGCCCCAGCATTTT. Its translation: CASSQGGGNQPQHF.

The J gene is TRBJ1-6, the V gene TRBV27; no clear D. Germline lookup yields CDR1 MNHEY and CDR2 SMNVEV (reference sequence). V shed 0 bases and J shed 0 bases, with 9 bases lying between them. The CDR3 length is 17 residues. This CDR3 reads CASSLSRSSSYNSPLHF. The CDR3 DNA reads as TGTGCCAGCAGTTTATCCAGGTCGAGCTCCTATAATTCACCCCTCCACTTT.

V gene TRBV2 combines with J gene TRBJ2-3, with 9 bases identical to TRBD2. This CDR3 region has 14 residues. Germline V gene lookup returns CDR1 SNHLY and CDR2 FYNNEI. V shed 8 bases, J shed 5 bases, and the junction held 8 bases outside the gene matches. CDR3 region: CASGGREGVDTQYF. CDR3 bases: TGTGCCAGCGGCGGGAGGGAGGGAGTAGATACGCAGTATTTT.

This clone was observed a single time. The chain couples TRBV11-2 to TRBJ2-1; 7 bases agree with TRBD2. The CDR3 extends over 14 amino acids. The germline V gene encodes CDR1 SGHAT and CDR2 FQNNGV. V was pared by 1 base and J by 9 bases, with 6 bases of the junction left unmatched. In nucleotides, the CDR3 is TGTGCCAGCAGCTTAGTAGGTGGGAGGGGTGAGCAGTTCTTC. Translation: CASSLVGGRGEQFF.

The chain joins TRBV18 to TRBJ2-1; TRBD2 matches at 11 bases. V lost 3 bases to trimming and J lost 5 bases; unmatched junction nucleotides: 3. Germline CDR1 and CDR2: KGHSH and LQKENI. This CDR3 is built from 15 residues. The CDR3 region has the DNA TGTGCCAGCTCACCCCTAGCGGGGGGTAACAATGAGCAGTTCTTC. Translation: CASSPLAGGNNEQFF.

This clone was seen once. The rearrangement uses TRBV11-2 and TRBJ1-5; no firm D call. Germline loops: CDR1 SGHAT, CDR2 FQNNGV. The CDR3 runs to 13 residues. The germline V and J ends were trimmed by 0 bases and 7 bases, with 7 bases remaining between them. The CDR3 DNA reads TGTGCCAGCAGCTTAGATCTTGGACAGCCCCAGCATTTT. This codes for CASSLDLGQPQHF.

This clone has a single count. The chain joins TRBV5-8 to TRBJ2-1; unclear D gene. CDR3 length: 14 amino acids. The germline gives CDR1 SGHTS, CDR2 YDEGEE. V was cut by 5 bases and J by 6 bases, with 15 bases left in between. The DNA for the CDR3 is TGTGCCAGCAGTCGCCGGGCCAACCCCAATGAGCAGTTCTTC. Translated: CASSRRANPNEQFF.

The gene calls are TRBV5-4 and TRBJ2-3, with D possibly being TRBD1 (5 bases). Germline CDR1 and CDR2: SGHNT and YYREEE (reference sequence). CDR3 length: 16 residues. Trimming took 4 bases from V and 6 from J, leaving 21 bases between them. The CDR3 sequence is CASSQSWARGSDTQYF. CDR3 nucleotides: TGTGCCAGCAGCCAGAGTTGGGCTAGGGGTTCTGATACGCAGTATTTT.

J is TRBJ2-3 and V is TRBV11-3, with D unclear. CDR3 length: 14 amino acids. Germline CDR1 SGHNT, CDR2 YENEEA. Trimming shortened V by 5 bases and J by 2 bases, and 11 bases separated the two germline ends. CDR3 nucleotides: TGTGCCAGCAGCGTGGACGGTCCCACAGATACGCAGTATTTT. Protein sequence: CASSVDGPTDTQYF.

The chain couples TRBV6-6 to TRBJ1-2; the D is unclear. This CDR3 comprises 11 residues. Trimming cost V 6 bases and J 4 bases, with 6 bases left between them. Germline-derived CDR1 and CDR2 are MNHNY and SVGAGI (reference sequence). The CDR3 sequence is CASSDAYGYTF. CDR3 bases: TGTGCCAGCAGCGACGCCTATGGCTACACCTTC.

Concerning this clone: Its ends do not fully match the called genes, so a read error is possible. This sequence joins TRBV6-1 and TRBJ1-2, with 7 bases identical to TRBD1. The length of the CDR3 is 14 residues. Germline V lookup: CDR1 MNHNS, CDR2 SASEGT. The DNA of the CDR3 is TGTGCCAGCAGTCAATCGCACAGGGGACAACCTTATGCCTTC. Translation gives CASSQSHRGQPYAF.

V usage is TRBV15 and J usage is TRBJ1-1, with 8 bases lining up with TRBD1. Germline CDR1 LNHNV, CDR2 YYDKDF (reference sequence). The CDR3 contains 15 residues. The ends lost 0 bases at V and 4 bases at J; junction bases unmatched: 4. The CDR3 loop reads CATSRDRQGSTEAFF. CDR3 DNA sequence: TGTGCCACCAGCAGAGATCGACAGGGGAGCACTGAAGCTTTCTTT.

The V call is TRBV7-2, the J call TRBJ1-3; D uncertain. V was pared by 5 bases and J by 2 bases, with 10 bases between. This CDR3 contains 14 residues. Germline CDR1 is SGHTA and CDR2 is FQGNSA. CDR3 coding DNA: TGTGCCAGCAGCCTCCCCCAGGCTGGAAACACCATATATTTT. Translating it yields CASSLPQAGNTIYF.

The chain carries TRBV29-1 and TRBJ2-7; 10 nucleotides match TRBD1. Germline CDR1 reads SQVTM; CDR2 reads ANQGSEA. The length of the CDR3 is 13 residues. The V gene end was trimmed by 6 bases and the J gene end by 6 bases; junction bases not matched to a gene: 8. CDR3: CSVAGTGAGEQYF. The CDR3 coding sequence is TGCAGCGTGGCCGGGACAGGGGCGGGCGAGCAGTACTTC.

This chain links TRBV2 with TRBJ2-6; the match to TRBD1 covers 9 bases. J was trimmed by 0 bases and V by 7 bases; bases with no gene match: 13. Germline values: CDR1 SNHLY, CDR2 FYNNEI. The CDR3 is 19 residues long. The CDR3, as DNA: TGTGCCAGCACTGGCCGTAGACAGGGGGAGAGCTCTGGGGCCAACGTCCTGACTTTC. It codes for CASTGRRQGESSGANVLTF.

This chain uses TRBV27 with TRBJ2-5; D is perhaps TRBD2 (5 bases). The germline V gene encodes CDR1 MNHEY and CDR2 SMNVEV (reference sequence). CDR3 length equals 17 residues. Trimming stripped 2 bases from V and 0 bases from J, with 16 bases between. The CDR3 here is CASSLRPTAAYQETQYF. CDR3 coding DNA: TGTGCCAGCAGTTTACGTCCTACAGCGGCTTACCAAGAGACCCAGTACTTC.